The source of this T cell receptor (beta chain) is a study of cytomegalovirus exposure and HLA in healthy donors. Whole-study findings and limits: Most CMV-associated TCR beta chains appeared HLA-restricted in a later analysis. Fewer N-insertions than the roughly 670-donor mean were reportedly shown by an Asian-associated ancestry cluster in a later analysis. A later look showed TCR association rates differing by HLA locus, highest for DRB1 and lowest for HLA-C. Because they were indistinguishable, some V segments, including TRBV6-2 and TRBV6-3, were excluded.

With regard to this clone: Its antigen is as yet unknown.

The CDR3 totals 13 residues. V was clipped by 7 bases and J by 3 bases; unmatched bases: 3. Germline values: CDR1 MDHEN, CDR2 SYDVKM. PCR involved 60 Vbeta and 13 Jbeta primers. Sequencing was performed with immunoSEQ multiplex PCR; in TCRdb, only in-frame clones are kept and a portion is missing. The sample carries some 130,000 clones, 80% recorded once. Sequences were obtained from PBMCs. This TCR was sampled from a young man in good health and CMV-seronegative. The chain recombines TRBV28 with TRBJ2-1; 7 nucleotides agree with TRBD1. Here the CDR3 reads CASIGDSYNEQFF. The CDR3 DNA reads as TGTGCCAGCATTGGGGACAGCTACAATGAGCAGTTCTTC.